Listed here are 20 T cell receptor beta chains from one sample, sequenced in a study of blood T cell repertoires in COVID-19. TCRdb's table, derived via immunoSEQ multiplex PCR, lists solely in-frame clones and lacks some. The sample holds more than 200,000 clones, around 87% seen once. The sequenced material came from PBMCs or T cells enriched from blood (not recorded which). The receptor source for this set is a man aged 30 to 45 in a cohort exposed to, infected with or recovered from COVID-19 (not recorded which).

The V gene is TRBV18, the J gene TRBJ2-3, with D possibly being TRBD1 (5 bases). Germline V CDR1 and CDR2: KGHSH, LQKENI. The CDR3 extends over 14 amino acids. Trimming removed 2 bases from V and 5 bases from J, with 11 bases in between. The CDR3 nucleotides read TGTGCCAGCTCACCAAGGCAGGGCCAAGATACGCAGTATTTT. This codes for CASSPRQGQDTQYF.

The genes are TRBV7-9 and TRBJ1-1, with D tentatively TRBD1 (5 bases). Germline V lookup: CDR1 SEHNR, CDR2 FQNEAQ (reference sequence). Between the trimmed V and J ends, which lost 4 bases and 1 base, there was a span of 16 bases. The CDR3 sequence is 16 residues long. CDR3 amino acids: CASSSTIRQQNTEAFF. The CDR3 DNA reads TGTGCCAGCAGCTCCACCATTCGACAGCAGAACACTGAAGCTTTCTTT.

This clone was seen a handful of times. This chain connects TRBV19 to TRBJ1-1, with a tentative D call TRBD1 (6 bases). V dropped 5 bases and J dropped 1 base, with 11 bases sitting between them. Germline CDR1 is LNHDA and CDR2 is SQIVND (reference sequence). The CDR3 spans 14 residues. CDR3 sequence: CASSSRQANTEAFF. CDR3 nucleotide sequence: TGTGCCAGTAGTTCCCGACAGGCGAACACTGAAGCTTTCTTT.

The CDR3 sequence: CASSLGLAGGVNEQFF. The DNA for the CDR3 is TGTGCCAGCAGCTTGGGTCTAGCGGGAGGGGTCAATGAGCAGTTCTTC. The chain is built from TRBV5-4 and TRBJ2-1, with 12 positions matching TRBD2. From germline, CDR1 is SGHNT and CDR2 YYREEE (reference sequence). This CDR3 has 16 amino acids. V was pared by 0 bases and J by 6 bases, with 4 bases of the junction left unmatched.

The chain is built from TRBV10-2 and TRBJ2-5; TRBD2 matches at 10 bases. Per germline, CDR1 WSHSY and CDR2 SAAADI. The CDR3 length is 16 residues. V dropped 8 bases and J dropped 1; count of bases not matched to a gene: 10. The CDR3 sequence: CASHNDLAGAQETQYF. The CDR3 DNA reads TGCGCCAGCCACAACGACCTAGCGGGAGCCCAAGAGACCCAGTACTTC.

The chain employs TRBV18 and TRBJ1-1, with TRBD1 matching over 7 bases. Germline CDR1 and CDR2: KGHSH and LQKENI. The CDR3 runs to 12 residues. The V segment lost 4 bases and the J segment 11 bases; nucleotides outside the gene matches: 7. The CDR3 loop is CASSLDRVNAFF. For the CDR3, the DNA is TGTGCCAGCTCACTCGACAGGGTCAATGCTTTCTTT.

The chain joins TRBV28 to TRBJ1-1, with TRBD1 matching over 7 bases. V shed 6 bases and J 6 bases; nucleotides not matched to a gene: 10. The germline gives CDR1 MDHEN, CDR2 SYDVKM. CDR3 length: 14 amino acids. The CDR3 DNA sequence: TGTGCCAGCAGCTCACAGAGGGGGCGGTCTGAAGCTTTCTTT. Its protein product is CASSSQRGRSEAFF.

The chain combines TRBV4-1 with TRBJ1-2, with D perhaps matching TRBD1 (5 bases). V was shortened by 6 bases and J by 4 bases, with 12 bases between the two germline ends. Germline CDR1 reads MGHRA; CDR2 reads YSYEKL. This CDR3 comprises 13 residues. CDR3 coding DNA: TGCGCCAGCAGATCCGACAGACCCTATGGCTACACCTTC. Translating it yields CASRSDRPYGYTF.

This clone has a single count. The J gene is TRBJ1-5, the V gene TRBV28, with D possibly matching TRBD1 (5 bases). Per germline, CDR1 MDHEN and CDR2 SYDVKM. The CDR3 has 15 residues. Deletions cut 6 bases from V and 0 bases from J, with 12 bases between. The CDR3 nucleotides are TGTGCCAGCAGCGGGGGGGGAAATAGCAATCAGCCCCAGCATTTT. This gives the protein CASSGGGNSNQPQHF.

The chain uses TRBV18 and TRBJ1-2; D might be TRBD1 (6 bases). Trimming took off 6 bases at V and 3 bases at J, with 14 bases between the two ends. The CDR3 extends over 14 amino acids. Per germline, CDR1 KGHSH and CDR2 LQKENI. The CDR3 loop reads CASSSDSSDYGYTF. The CDR3 bases are TGTGCCAGCTCCTCGGACAGCTCGGACTATGGCTACACCTTC.

The chain is built from TRBV6-5 and TRBJ2-1; TRBD1 agrees at 7 bases. There are 14 residues in the CDR3. Germline V gives CDR1 MNHEY, CDR2 SVGAGI. Germline trimming cut 6 bases from V and 4 bases from J; bases unmatched to any gene: 6. Here the CDR3 DNA reads TGTGCCAGCAGCCGGGACAGTGGATACAATGAGCAGTTCTTC. Protein sequence: CASSRDSGYNEQFF.

The V and J genes are TRBV27 and TRBJ1-3; a weak D match, TRBD1 (6 bases). Looked up from germline, CDR1 is MNHEY and CDR2 is SMNVEV (reference sequence). V lost 5 bases to trimming and J lost 0 bases, with 14 bases between them. This CDR3 region has 16 residues. In DNA form, the CDR3 reads TGTGCCAGCAGTCGGGGCAGGGGCAGCTCTGGAAACACCATATATTTT. Encoded protein: CASSRGRGSSGNTIYF.

The chain couples TRBV10-3 to TRBJ1-2, with D possibly being TRBD1 (6 bases). V lost 10 bases and J lost 4, with 28 bases in between. The CDR3 spans 17 residues. Germline V CDR1 and CDR2: ENHRY, SYGVKD. The CDR3 loop reads CASSTTQRLQGSYGYTF. The CDR3 DNA reads as TGTGCCAGCTCGACAACCCAAAGGCTACAGGGTTCCTATGGCTACACCTTC.

The CDR3 sequence is CASSLTGNHGYTF. CDR3 nucleotide sequence: TGTGCCAGCAGTTTAACCGGGAATCATGGCTACACCTTC. This chain uses TRBV27 with TRBJ1-2; D not resolved. V was pared by 2 bases and J by 6 bases, with 10 bases between. The CDR3 contains 13 residues. Germline V gene data show CDR1 as MNHEY and CDR2 as SMNVEV (reference sequence).

V is TRBV6-1 and J is TRBJ2-7; TRBD2 matches 10 bases. Losses at the gene ends were 2 bases for V and 2 bases for J; bases not matched to a gene: 6. This CDR3 has 16 residues. CDR1 is MNHNS and CDR2 is SASEGT in the germline V gene. CDR3 in amino acids: CASSEIPSGRPYEQYF. The CDR3 bases are TGTGCCAGCAGTGAAATTCCTAGCGGGAGACCCTACGAGCAGTACTTC.

The rearrangement links TRBV19 to TRBJ2-7; 7 nucleotides agree with TRBD2. The CDR3 sequence is 12 residues long. CDR1 and CDR2 from the germline V gene are LNHDA and SQIVND (reference sequence). With 10 bases clipped from V and 0 bases from J, the junction kept 3 bases outside the gene matches. CDR3 sequence reads: CATSGHSYEQYF. CDR3 in DNA: TGTGCCACTAGCGGACACTCCTACGAGCAGTACTTC.

This clone was seen once. At one end the junction does not follow the germline gene, possibly because of a read error. The chain couples TRBV12-3 or TRBV12-4 to TRBJ1-1; D is uncertain. The CDR3 is 13 residues long. The CDR3 is CASILERETEAFF. DNA of the CDR3: TGTGCCAGCATTTTAGAAAGGGAGACTGAAGCTTTCTTT.

The chain carries TRBV5-8 and TRBJ2-7, with D possibly TRBD1 on 6 matching bases. The germline V gene encodes CDR1 SGHTS and CDR2 YDEGEE. The CDR3 is 11 amino acids. Trimming took 4 bases from V and 6 from J, leaving 8 bases between them. CDR3 region: CASSPRGEQYF. In DNA, the CDR3 is TGTGCCAGCAGCCCCAGGGGCGAGCAGTACTTC.

The V gene is TRBV4-1, the J gene TRBJ1-1; D unclear. CDR3 length: 13 residues. Trimming shortened V by 3 bases and J by 0 bases, and 5 bases separated the two germline ends. The germline CDR1 and CDR2 sequences are MGHRA and YSYEKL. Here the CDR3 reads CASSQQVNTEAFF. The CDR3 nucleotides are TGCGCCAGCAGCCAGCAGGTGAACACTGAAGCTTTCTTT.

A few counts support this clone. The chain links TRBV19 to TRBJ1-5, with 8 bases that match TRBD1. CDR3 length equals 12 residues. The V and J ends lost 10 bases and 4 bases, in that order; junction bases with no gene match: 3. From germline, CDR1 is LNHDA and CDR2 SQIVND (reference sequence). CDR3 bases: TGTGCCACGACAGGGGAAAATCAGCCCCAGCATTTT. Translation gives CATTGENQPQHF.